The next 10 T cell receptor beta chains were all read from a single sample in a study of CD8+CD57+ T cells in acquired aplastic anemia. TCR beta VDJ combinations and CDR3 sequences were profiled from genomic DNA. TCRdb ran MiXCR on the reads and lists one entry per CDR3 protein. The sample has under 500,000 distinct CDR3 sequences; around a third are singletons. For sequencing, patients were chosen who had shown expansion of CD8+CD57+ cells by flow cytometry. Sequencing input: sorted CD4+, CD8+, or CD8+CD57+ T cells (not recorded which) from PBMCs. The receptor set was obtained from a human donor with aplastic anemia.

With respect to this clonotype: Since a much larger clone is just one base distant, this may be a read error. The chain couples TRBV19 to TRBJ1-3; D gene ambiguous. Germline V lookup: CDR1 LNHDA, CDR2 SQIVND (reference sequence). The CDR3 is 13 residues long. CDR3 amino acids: CASEGSAGNAIYF. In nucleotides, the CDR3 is TGTGCCAGCGAGGGATCAGCTGGAAACGCCATATATTTT.

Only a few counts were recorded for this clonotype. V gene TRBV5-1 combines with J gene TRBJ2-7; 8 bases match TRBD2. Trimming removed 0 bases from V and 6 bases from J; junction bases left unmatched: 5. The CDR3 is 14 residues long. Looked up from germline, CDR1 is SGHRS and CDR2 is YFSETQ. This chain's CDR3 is CASSLGAGAVEQYF. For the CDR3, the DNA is TGCGCCAGCAGCTTGGGAGCGGGAGCGGTCGAGCAGTACTTC.

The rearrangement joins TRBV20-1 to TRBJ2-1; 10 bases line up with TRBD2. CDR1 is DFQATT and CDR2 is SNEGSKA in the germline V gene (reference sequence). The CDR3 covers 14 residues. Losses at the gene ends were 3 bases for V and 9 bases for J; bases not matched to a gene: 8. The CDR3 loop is CSARTQRGGPEQFF. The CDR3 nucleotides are TGCAGTGCTAGGACCCAGCGGGGGGGCCCTGAGCAGTTCTTC.

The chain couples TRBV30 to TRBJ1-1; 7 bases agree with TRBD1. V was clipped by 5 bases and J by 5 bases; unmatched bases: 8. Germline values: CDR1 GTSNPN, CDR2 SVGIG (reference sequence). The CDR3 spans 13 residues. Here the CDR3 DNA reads TGTGCCTGGGGGAGGGGGCACTCTACTGAAGCTTTCTTT. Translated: CAWGRGHSTEAFF.

CDR3 sequence (DNA): TGCAGCTTGGAGGCTAAGTCGCGCGAGCAGTACTTC. Encoded protein: CSLEAKSREQYF. The chain uses TRBV29-1 and TRBJ2-7, with D tentatively TRBD2 (5 bases). This CDR3 region has 12 residues. CDR1 and CDR2 (germline): SQVTM, ANQGSEA. Trimming took off 8 bases at V and 6 bases at J, with 17 bases between the two ends.

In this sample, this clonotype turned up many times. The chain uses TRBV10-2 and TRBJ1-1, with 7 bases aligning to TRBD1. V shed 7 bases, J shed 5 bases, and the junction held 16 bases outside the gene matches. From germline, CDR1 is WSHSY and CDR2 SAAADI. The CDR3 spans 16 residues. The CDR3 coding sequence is TGCGCCAGCAAAGACCGACAAGACAGGGTGTGGACTGAAGCTTTCTTT. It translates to CASKDRQDRVWTEAFF.

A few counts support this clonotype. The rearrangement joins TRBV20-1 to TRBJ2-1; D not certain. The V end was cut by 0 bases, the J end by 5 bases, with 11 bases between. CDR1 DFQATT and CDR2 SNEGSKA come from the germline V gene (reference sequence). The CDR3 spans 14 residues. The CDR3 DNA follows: TGCAGTGCTAGAGATCTGGTAAGGAACAATGAGCAGTTCTTC. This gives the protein CSARDLVRNNEQFF.

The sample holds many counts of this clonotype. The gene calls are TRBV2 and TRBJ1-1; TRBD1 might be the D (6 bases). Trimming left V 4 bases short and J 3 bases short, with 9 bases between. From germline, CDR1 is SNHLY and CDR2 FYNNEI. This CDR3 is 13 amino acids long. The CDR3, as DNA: TGTGCCAGCAGTGCACAGGGTGACACTGAAGCTTTCTTT. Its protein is CASSAQGDTEAFF. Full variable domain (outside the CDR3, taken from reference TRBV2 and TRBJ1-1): EPEVTQTPSHQVTQMGQEVILRCVPISNHLYFYWYRQILGQKVEFLVSFYNNEISEKSEIFDDQFSVERPDGSNFTLKIRSTKLEDSAMYFCASSAQGDTEAFFGQGTRLTVV.

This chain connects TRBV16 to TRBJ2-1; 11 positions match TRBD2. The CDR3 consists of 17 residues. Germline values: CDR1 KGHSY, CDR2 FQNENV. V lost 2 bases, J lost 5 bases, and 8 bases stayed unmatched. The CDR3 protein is CASSQGRGLADNNEQFF. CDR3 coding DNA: TGTGCCAGCAGCCAAGGGCGGGGACTAGCGGATAACAATGAGCAGTTCTTC.

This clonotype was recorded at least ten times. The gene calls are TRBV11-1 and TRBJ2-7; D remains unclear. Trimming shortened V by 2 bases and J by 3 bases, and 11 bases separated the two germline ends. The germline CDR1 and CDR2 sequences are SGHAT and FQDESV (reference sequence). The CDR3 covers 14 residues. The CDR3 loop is CASSLTELYYEQYF. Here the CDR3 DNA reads TGTGCCAGCAGCTTAACCGAGCTCTACTACGAGCAGTACTTC.